This T cell receptor beta chain came from a study of T cells after yellow fever vaccination. This CDR3 comprises 15 residues. Germline V gene data show CDR1 as ENHRY and CDR2 as SYGVKD. V trimming: 6 bases; J trimming: 8 bases; junction bases outside the gene matches: 9. MiXCR, run by TCRdb on the 5' RACE reads, gives a single entry per CDR3 protein. The profile shows 200,000 to 300,000 distinct CDR3 sequences, approximately 13% of them singletons. The source of this sequence is a man younger than 45 who received the YFV17D yellow fever vaccine. J is TRBJ2-1 and V is TRBV10-3; 11 nucleotides match TRBD2. The material was CD4+ T cells sorted from PBMCs, obtained 45 days after the yellow fever booster vaccination. The chain's CDR3 is CAISPTSGAYDEQFF. For the CDR3, the DNA is TGTGCCATCAGCCCGACTAGCGGGGCTTACGATGAGCAGTTCTTC.